The 5 T cell receptor beta chains reported below all come from one sample, sequenced in a study of OX40 agonist ivuxolimab in advanced cancers. Assay: immunoSEQ multiplex PCR; the TCRdb copy retains only in-frame clones and omits some. The table records some 42,000 clones, 70% to 85% of them present only once. The sample here was CD4+ or CD8+ T cells sorted from blood, taken in a trial of the OX40 agonist ivuxolimab. These receptors were collected from an adult with an advanced solid tumor such as melanoma, head and neck, liver or kidney cancer.

The gene calls are TRBV6-1 and TRBJ1-1; no firm D call. The CDR3 has 13 residues. The germline V gene has CDR1 MNHNS and CDR2 SASEGT. The V end was cut by 2 bases, the J end by 5 bases, with 9 bases between. This chain's CDR3 is CASSENTLTEAFF. CDR3 in DNA: TGTGCCAGCAGTGAAAATACCCTGACTGAAGCTTTCTTT.

This rearrangement joins TRBV18 to TRBJ1-1; weak D call: TRBD1 (6 bases). Trimming removed 6 bases at V and 2 bases at J, with 22 bases between. Germline CDR1 reads KGHSH; CDR2 reads LQKENI. There are 17 residues in the CDR3. The CDR3 is CASSPGTPGTSNTEAFF. The CDR3 region has the DNA TGTGCCAGCTCCCCAGGGACACCAGGCACTTCAAACACTGAAGCTTTCTTT.

The chain has TRBV10-3 and TRBJ2-2; 7 positions agree with TRBD2. Germline V gene sequence: CDR1 ENHRY, CDR2 SYGVKD. This CDR3 has 18 amino acids. V lost 3 bases to trimming and J lost 0 bases; unmatched junction nucleotides: 10. CDR3 amino acids: CAISDPGRVSANTGELFF. The DNA of the CDR3 is TGTGCCATCAGTGATCCAGGGAGGGTGTCCGCGAACACCGGGGAGCTGTTTTTT.

This chain links TRBV5-1 with TRBJ1-5; possible D gene TRBD1, 6 bases. The CDR3 runs 15 residues. CDR1 and CDR2 (germline): SGHRS, YFSETQ. Deletions cut 5 bases from V and 0 bases from J, with 12 bases between. CDR3 loop: CASRDGTNSNQPQHF. The CDR3 nucleotides are TGCGCCAGCAGGGATGGGACAAATAGCAATCAGCCCCAGCATTTT.

V and J are TRBV27 and TRBJ2-3; 12 bases line up with TRBD2. V dropped 6 bases and J dropped 2; count of bases not matched to a gene: 6. There are 16 residues in the CDR3. Germline V lookup: CDR1 MNHEY, CDR2 SMNVEV (reference sequence). CDR3 bases: TGTGCCAGCAGGTTGACTAGCGGGAGCCCCACAGATACGCAGTATTTT. Translating it yields CASRLTSGSPTDTQYF.